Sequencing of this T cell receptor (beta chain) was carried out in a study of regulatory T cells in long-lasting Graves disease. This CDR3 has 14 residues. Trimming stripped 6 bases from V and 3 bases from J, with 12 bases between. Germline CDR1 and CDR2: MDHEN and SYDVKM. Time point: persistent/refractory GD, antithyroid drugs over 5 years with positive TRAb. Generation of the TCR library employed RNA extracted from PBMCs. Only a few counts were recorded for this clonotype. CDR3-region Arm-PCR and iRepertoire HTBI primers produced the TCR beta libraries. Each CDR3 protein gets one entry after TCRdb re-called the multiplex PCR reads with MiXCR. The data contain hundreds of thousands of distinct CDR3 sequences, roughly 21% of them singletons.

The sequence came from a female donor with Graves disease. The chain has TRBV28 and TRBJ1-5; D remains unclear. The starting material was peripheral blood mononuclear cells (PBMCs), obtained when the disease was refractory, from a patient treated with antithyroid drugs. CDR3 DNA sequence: TGTGCCAGCAGGGGTACAGAAATCAATCAGCCCCAGCATTTT. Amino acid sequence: CASRGTEINQPQHF.